The 28 T cell receptor beta chains below come from one sample, sequenced in a study of shared clonotypes between healthy human individuals. Method: immunoSEQ multiplex PCR; TCRdb's copy keeps in-frame clones and lacks some. Here the sample spans over a million clones, 60% to 80% being singletons. The sequenced sample was memory CD4+ T cells sorted from blood. Subset reported: CD45RA-negative fraction. The receptor source for this set is a man aged 18 to 30 in good health.

The gene calls are TRBV5-4 and TRBJ1-2; 7 nucleotides match TRBD1. V lost 0 bases and J lost 0; bases outside the gene matches: 14. CDR1 and CDR2 (germline): SGHNT, YYREEE (reference sequence). This CDR3 has 19 amino acids. The chain's CDR3 is CASSLVTLTGRGANYGYTF. CDR3 DNA: TGTGCCAGCAGCTTGGTTACCTTGACAGGGAGGGGAGCTAACTATGGCTACACCTTC.

The chain uses TRBV7-9 and TRBJ1-5, with 8 positions matching TRBD1. Per germline, CDR1 SEHNR and CDR2 FQNEAQ (reference sequence). Trimming took 4 bases from V and 1 from J; bases not matched to a gene: 6. The CDR3 sequence is 16 residues long. CDR3 bases: TGTGCCAGCAGCTCTTATTCAGGGGGCAGCAATCAGCCCCAGCATTTT. Translated, it gives CASSSYSGGSNQPQHF.

This rearrangement joins TRBV5-1 to TRBJ1-3, with D possibly being TRBD1 (5 bases). Trimming stripped 5 bases from V and 0 bases from J, with 12 bases between. The CDR3 spans 15 residues. From germline, CDR1 is SGHRS and CDR2 YFSETQ. The CDR3, as DNA: TGCGCCAGCAGAGTCGGGGGAAGCTCTGGAAACACCATATATTTT. Translation gives CASRVGGSSGNTIYF.

The chain employs TRBV7-8 and TRBJ2-7; a possible D gene is TRBD1 (6 bases). CDR3 size: 16 residues. V lost 0 bases, J lost 0 bases, and 12 bases lay in between. Looked up from germline, CDR1 is SGHVS and CDR2 is FQNEAQ. The CDR3 coding sequence is TGTGCCAGCAGCTTAGCCCACCGGGACAACTCCTACGAGCAGTACTTC. It yields the protein CASSLAHRDNSYEQYF.

V usage is TRBV5-4 and J usage is TRBJ2-3; D possibly corresponds to TRBD2 (6 bases). Germline V lookup: CDR1 SGHNT, CDR2 YYREEE (reference sequence). The V and J ends lost 4 bases and 4 bases respectively, with 13 bases between them. This CDR3 comprises 14 residues. The CDR3 loop reads CASSTGLRADTQYF. For the CDR3, the DNA is TGTGCCAGCAGCACTGGACTACGGGCAGATACGCAGTATTTT.

In regard to this clone: Additional DNA sequences in this sample encode the identical CDR3. V is TRBV7-9 and J is TRBJ2-1, with D unresolved. The germline V gene encodes CDR1 SEHNR and CDR2 FQNEAQ (reference sequence). Deletions cut 4 bases from V and 6 bases from J, with 4 bases between. The CDR3 spans 11 residues. DNA of the CDR3: TGTGCCAGCAGCTCCGCCAATGAGCAGTTCTTC. Translating it yields CASSSANEQFF.

The genes are TRBV18 and TRBJ2-7; D unclear. The V end lost 3 bases, the J end lost 5 bases, and 14 bases lay between the germline ends. Germline V gene sequence: CDR1 KGHSH, CDR2 LQKENI. The CDR3 has 14 residues. The CDR3 loop reads CASSPPGPTDEQYF. The CDR3 DNA reads as TGTGCCAGCTCACCCCCCGGCCCCACCGACGAGCAGTACTTC. Together with reference TRBV18 and TRBJ2-7, the CDR3 gives the full variable domain: NAGVMQNPRHLVRRRGQEARLRCSPMKGHSHVYWYRQLPEEGLKFMVYLQKENIIDESGMPKERFSAEFPKEGPSILRIQQVVRGDSAAYFCASSPPGPTDEQYFGPGTRLTVT.

Of note for this clone: Other DNA sequences in the sample encode the same CDR3. The chain combines TRBV19 with TRBJ1-5; the D gene is possibly TRBD1 (6 bases). There are 15 residues in the CDR3. Trimming removed 3 bases from V and 2 bases from J, with 11 bases in between. Germline-derived CDR1 and CDR2 are LNHDA and SQIVND (reference sequence). The CDR3 coding sequence is TGTGCCAGTAGTATTGATCGACAGGGCAATCAGCCCCAGCATTTT. Translation: CASSIDRQGNQPQHF. The whole variable domain, remainder taken from reference TRBV19 and TRBJ1-5, is DGGITQSPKYLFRKEGQNVTLSCEQNLNHDAMYWYRQDPGQGLRLIYYSQIVNDFQKGDIAEGYSVSREKKESFPLTVTSAQKNPTAFYLCASSIDRQGNQPQHFGDGTRLSIL.

Details on this clone: This sample includes further DNA sequences coding for the same CDR3. This sequence joins TRBV9 and TRBJ2-7; 13 bases match TRBD2. CDR1 and CDR2 from the germline V gene are SGDLS and YYNGEE. This CDR3 is 15 amino acids long. With V trimmed by 4 bases and J by 4 bases, 5 bases remained unmatched. The CDR3 reads CASSPRLAGGYEQYF. The CDR3 DNA reads TGTGCCAGCAGCCCCCGACTAGCGGGGGGATACGAGCAGTACTTC.

The gene calls are TRBV7-2 and TRBJ2-5; D is uncertain. Germline CDR1 reads SGHTA; CDR2 reads FQGNSA. CDR3 length: 13 residues. V was clipped by 5 bases and J by 1 base, with 8 bases between them. CDR3: CASSPSSQETQYF. CDR3 nucleotide sequence: TGTGCCAGCAGCCCATCCAGCCAAGAGACCCAGTACTTC.

In this sample, this clone turned up a few times. V gene TRBV27 combines with J gene TRBJ2-1, with D tentatively TRBD2 (6 bases). Per germline, CDR1 MNHEY and CDR2 SMNVEV (reference sequence). The V gene lost 3 bases and the J gene lost 3 bases, with 9 bases spanning the gap. This CDR3 contains 14 residues. CDR3 loop: CASSFVGSYNEQFF. In nucleotides, the CDR3 is TGTGCCAGCAGTTTCGTCGGGAGCTACAATGAGCAGTTCTTC.

In this sample, this clone turned up a few times. V gene TRBV2 combines with J gene TRBJ2-1; D may be TRBD1 (6 bases). The CDR3 is 13 amino acids. V was cut by 4 bases and J by 13 bases, with 17 bases left in between. CDR1 is SNHLY, CDR2 FYNNEI, per germline. The CDR3: CASSVGVRGLQFF. The CDR3 bases are TGTGCCAGCAGTGTAGGAGTCAGGGGCCTCCAGTTCTTC.

This clone appeared a few times. The chain carries TRBV20-1 and TRBJ2-2; D ambiguous. The germline V gene encodes CDR1 DFQATT and CDR2 SNEGSKA (reference sequence). This CDR3 has 11 amino acids. Trimming took 6 bases from V and 13 from J, leaving 15 bases between them. In nucleotides, the CDR3 is TGCAGTGCCCCCGACCGCTCCCTGCTGTTTTTT. Amino acids: CSAPDRSLLFF.

This chain uses TRBV7-9 with TRBJ2-2; D is ambiguous. Trimming removed 2 bases at V and 7 bases at J, with 14 bases between. The CDR3 is 15 amino acids. Per germline, CDR1 SEHNR and CDR2 FQNEAQ (reference sequence). The CDR3: CASSLIPETGGELFF. The CDR3 DNA sequence: TGTGCCAGCAGCTTAATTCCCGAGACCGGCGGGGAGCTGTTTTTT.

With respect to this clone: The same CDR3 is also encoded by other DNA sequences in this sample. The chain uses TRBV6-5 and TRBJ2-7, with D possibly TRBD1 on 5 matching bases. The CDR3 loop spans 13 amino acids. The V end lost 2 bases, the J end lost 0 bases, and 5 bases lay between the germline ends. Germline V lookup: CDR1 MNHEY, CDR2 SVGAGI. The CDR3 spells CASSYQGSYEQYF. For the CDR3, the DNA is TGTGCCAGCAGTTACCAGGGCTCCTACGAGCAGTACTTC.

V usage is TRBV19 and J usage is TRBJ2-2, with D perhaps matching TRBD2 (6 bases). The CDR3 runs 16 residues. Trimming took 5 bases from V and 0 from J, leaving 13 bases between them. The V gene's germline CDR1 is LNHDA and CDR2 SQIVND (reference sequence). DNA for the CDR3: TGTGCCAGTAGTGCACTAGCAAAAGCGAACACCGGGGAGCTGTTTTTT. Translated, it gives CASSALAKANTGELFF.

This chain uses TRBV6-6 with TRBJ1-1; a possible D gene is TRBD1 (5 bases). The CDR3 runs to 14 residues. The V end was cut by 0 bases, the J end by 8 bases, with 13 bases between. Germline CDR1 MNHNY, CDR2 SVGAGI (reference sequence). CDR3 sequence: CASSYSVQGGEAFF. DNA for the CDR3: TGTGCCAGCAGTTACTCGGTTCAGGGCGGGGAAGCTTTCTTT.

J is TRBJ1-4 and V is TRBV5-1; no definite D call. Germline V CDR1 and CDR2: SGHRS, YFSETQ. The CDR3 runs 16 residues. Trimming removed 0 bases from V and 11 bases from J, with 20 bases in between. For the CDR3, the DNA is TGCGCCAGCAGCTTGGCCCGGCCCGGCCTAGCCGGGAAACTGTTTTTT. Protein product: CASSLARPGLAGKLFF.

The chain is built from TRBV19 and TRBJ1-4; weak D call: TRBD1 (6 bases). The germline CDR1 and CDR2 sequences are LNHDA and SQIVND (reference sequence). The length of the CDR3 is 14 residues. V lost 5 bases and J lost 7, with 14 bases in between. The CDR3 DNA follows: TGTGCCAGTAGTTCCAGGGGATACGGTGAAAAACTGTTTTTT. Translating gives CASSSRGYGEKLFF.

V usage is TRBV7-9 and J usage is TRBJ2-5; D might be TRBD1 (6 bases). The end of the DNA aligns better with TRBJ2-7, so the J call may be wrong. Germline CDR1 is SEHNR and CDR2 is FQNEAQ (reference sequence). The CDR3 consists of 13 residues. CDR3 protein: CASSATGPHEQYF. The CDR3 DNA is TGTGCCAGCAGCGCTACAGGGCCCCACGAGCAGTACTTC.

The chain uses TRBV10-2 and TRBJ2-7; 8 bases map to TRBD1. Germline CDR1 reads WSHSY; CDR2 reads SAAADI. V lost 3 bases and J lost 3; bases outside the gene matches: 7. There are 15 residues in the CDR3. The chain's CDR3 is CASSDTPGGVYEQYF. CDR3 DNA: TGCGCCAGCAGTGACACCCCAGGGGGCGTCTACGAGCAGTACTTC.

The gene calls are TRBV19 and TRBJ2-7, with 7 bases identical to TRBD1. This CDR3 region has 16 residues. Per germline, CDR1 LNHDA and CDR2 SQIVND (reference sequence). Losses at the gene ends were 3 bases for V and 3 bases for J; bases not matched to a gene: 11. This CDR3 reads CASSMSPATGYYEQYF. The CDR3 region has the DNA TGTGCCAGTAGTATGAGTCCTGCGACAGGGTACTACGAGCAGTACTTC.

The V gene is TRBV10-2, the J gene TRBJ1-2; the match to TRBD1 covers 7 bases. The trim removed 10 bases at V and 2 bases at J, leaving 13 bases unmatched. Germline V lookup: CDR1 WSHSY, CDR2 SAAADI. The CDR3 runs to 15 residues. The CDR3 DNA follows: TGCGCCATTGACCGACAGGGAGACACAAACTATGGCTACACCTTC. It codes for CAIDRQGDTNYGYTF.

The V gene is TRBV29-1, the J gene TRBJ1-4; 8 nucleotides match TRBD1. This CDR3 comprises 13 residues. The V gene end was trimmed by 2 bases and the J gene end by 10 bases; junction bases not matched to a gene: 6. Germline lookup yields CDR1 SQVTM and CDR2 ANQGSEA. CDR3 in amino acids: CSVEFTGGGKLFF. CDR3 nucleotide sequence: TGCAGCGTTGAATTCACAGGGGGAGGAAAACTGTTTTTT.

In its sample, this clone was seen a few times. This sequence joins TRBV11-1 and TRBJ2-7; no definite D call. V lost 4 bases, J lost 6 bases, and 10 bases lay in between. Germline values: CDR1 SGHAT, CDR2 FQDESV (reference sequence). This CDR3 has 12 residues. The CDR3 DNA is TGTGCCAGCAGCTCATCAAGAACCGAGCAGTACTTC. The encoded protein is CASSSSRTEQYF.

The J gene is TRBJ1-1, the V gene TRBV7-9, with D possibly matching TRBD1 (5 bases). V was shortened by 1 base and J by 5 bases, with 14 bases between the two germline ends. CDR1 is SEHNR, CDR2 FQNEAQ, per germline (reference sequence). The CDR3 has 15 amino acids. CDR3 in amino acids: CASSLGGRDQTEAFF. The CDR3 bases are TGTGCCAGCAGCTTAGGAGGCAGGGATCAGACTGAAGCTTTCTTT.

The chain is built from TRBV5-1 and TRBJ2-3, with D perhaps matching TRBD2 (5 bases). Germline-derived CDR1 and CDR2 are SGHRS and YFSETQ. The length of the CDR3 is 14 residues. V lost 6 bases to trimming and J lost 0 bases, with 11 bases between them. CDR3 sequence (DNA): TGCGCCAGCACACCCGGAGGCAGCACAGATACGCAGTATTTT. Translating it yields CASTPGGSTDTQYF.

This rearrangement joins TRBV21-1 to TRBJ2-7; the D segment call TRBD2 is taken from the table without a DNA check. TRBV21-1 is flagged as a pseudogene. The CDR3 spans 18 residues. The CDR3 protein is CASSKDIGLAGSSYEQYF. CDR3 coding DNA: TGTGCCAGCAGCAAAGATATAGGACTAGCGGGTTCCTCCTACGAGCAGTACTTC.